The present T cell receptor (beta chain) was sequenced within a study of blood T cell repertoires in COVID-19. At the level of the study: Samples of COVID-19 (acute and convalescent) were obtained from the United States, Italy and Spain. The cDNA or gDNA used as material had been derived from T cells, B-cell-depleted T cells, or PBMCs.

In the source study's methods: Reference gene primer amplification gave estimated nucleated cell counts. Data came from immunoSEQ multiplex PCR; TCRdb stores just in-frame clones and leaves some out. That table supplies the V and J calls and clone size; D and trimming were determined from the DNA. The sample has around 250,000 clones, less than 85% seen once. This CDR3 has 15 amino acids. Germline V gene data show CDR1 as LNHNV and CDR2 as YYDKDF (reference sequence). With 5 bases removed from V and 4 bases from J, the gap between germline ends came to 17 bases. Sample: peripheral blood. The chain combines TRBV15 with TRBJ1-2; tentative D call: TRBD1 (6 bases). This sequence was found in a woman aged 18-29 years with acute or convalescent COVID-19. CDR3 amino acids: CATSPTGGPVYGYTF. The DNA for the CDR3 is TGTGCCACCAGCCCCACGGGGGGGCCCGTCTATGGCTACACCTTC.